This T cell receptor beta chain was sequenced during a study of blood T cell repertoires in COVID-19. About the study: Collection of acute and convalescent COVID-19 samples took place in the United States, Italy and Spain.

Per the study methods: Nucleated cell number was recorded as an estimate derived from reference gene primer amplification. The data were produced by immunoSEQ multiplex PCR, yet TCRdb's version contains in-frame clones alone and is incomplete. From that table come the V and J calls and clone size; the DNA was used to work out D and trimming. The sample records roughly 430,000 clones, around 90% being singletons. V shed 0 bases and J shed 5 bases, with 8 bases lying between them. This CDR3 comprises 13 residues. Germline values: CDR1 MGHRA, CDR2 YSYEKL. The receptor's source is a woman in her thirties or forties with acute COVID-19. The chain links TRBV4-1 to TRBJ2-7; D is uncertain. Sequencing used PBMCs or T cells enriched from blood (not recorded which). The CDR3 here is CASSQDPPDEQYF. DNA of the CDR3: TGCGCCAGCAGCCAAGACCCCCCCGACGAGCAGTACTTC.